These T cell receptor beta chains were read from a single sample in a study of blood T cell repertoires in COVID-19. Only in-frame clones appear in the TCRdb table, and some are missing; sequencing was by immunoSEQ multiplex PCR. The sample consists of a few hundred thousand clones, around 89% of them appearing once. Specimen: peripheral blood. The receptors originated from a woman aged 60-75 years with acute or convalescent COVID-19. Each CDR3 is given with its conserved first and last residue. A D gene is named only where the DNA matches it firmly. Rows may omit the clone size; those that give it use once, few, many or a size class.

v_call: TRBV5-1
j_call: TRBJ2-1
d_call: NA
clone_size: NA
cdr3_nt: TGCGCCAGCAGCTTGGTGGGACTGGCACTCGAGGAGCAGTTCTTC
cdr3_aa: CASSLVGLALEEQFF

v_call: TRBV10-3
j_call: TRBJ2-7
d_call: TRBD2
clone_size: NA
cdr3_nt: TGTGCCCTTGGAGTAGCGGGACGGGACGAGCAGTACTTC
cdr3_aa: CALGVAGRDEQYF

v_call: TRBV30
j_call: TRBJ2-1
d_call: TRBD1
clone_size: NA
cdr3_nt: TGTGCCTGGAGTGTCGAGGGGGCAAGCTCCTACAATGAGCAGTTCTTC
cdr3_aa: CAWSVEGASSYNEQFF

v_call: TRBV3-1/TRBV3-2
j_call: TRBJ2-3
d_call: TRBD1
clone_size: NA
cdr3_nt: TGTGCCAGCAGCCGCGGACAGGGACGCACAGATACGCAGTATTTT
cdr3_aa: CASSRGQGRTDTQYF

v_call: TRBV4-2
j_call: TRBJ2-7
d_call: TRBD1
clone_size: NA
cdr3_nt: TGTGCCAGCAGCCAAGATTCCGGGACAGGGGGTTCCTACGAGCAGTACTTC
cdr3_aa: CASSQDSGTGGSYEQYF

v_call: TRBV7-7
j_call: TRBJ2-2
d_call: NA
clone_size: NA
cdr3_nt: TGTGCTAGCAGCTTCGACTCGAACACCGGGGAGCTGTTTTTT
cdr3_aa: CASSFDSNTGELFF

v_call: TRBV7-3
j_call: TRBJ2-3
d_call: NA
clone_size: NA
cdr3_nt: TGTGCCAGCAGCCCCACAGACCAGGTCCTCCCAGCAGATACGCAGTATTTT
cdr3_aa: CASSPTDQVLPADTQYF

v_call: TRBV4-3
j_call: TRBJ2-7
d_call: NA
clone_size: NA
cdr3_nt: TGCGCCAGCAGCCAAGGGGGGGGCAGGCTGTACTTC
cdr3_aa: CASSQGGGRLYF

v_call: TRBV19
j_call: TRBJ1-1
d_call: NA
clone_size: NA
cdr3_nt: TGTGCCAGTAGTATAGCAGAGGGCGATGAAGCTTTCTTT
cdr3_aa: CASSIAEGDEAFF

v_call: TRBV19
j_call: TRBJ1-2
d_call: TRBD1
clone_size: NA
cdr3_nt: TGTGCCAGTAGTAAGTATGGACAGGAGGTGAACTATGGCTACACCTTC
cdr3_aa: CASSKYGQEVNYGYTF

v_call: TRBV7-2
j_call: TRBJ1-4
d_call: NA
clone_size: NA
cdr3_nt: TGTGCCAGCAGCTTATCGAGGGTGACTAATGAAAAACTGTTTTTT
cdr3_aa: CASSLSRVTNEKLFF

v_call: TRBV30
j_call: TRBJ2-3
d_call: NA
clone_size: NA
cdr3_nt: TGTGCCTGGAGCGTCGTGGCTAGCACAGATACGCAGTATTTT
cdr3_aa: CAWSVVASTDTQYF

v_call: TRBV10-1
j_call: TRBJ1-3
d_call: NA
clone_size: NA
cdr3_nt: TGCGCCAGCAGCAAGAGAAGGGCCAGCGGAGACGGCACCATATATTTT
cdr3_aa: CASSKRRASGDGTIYF

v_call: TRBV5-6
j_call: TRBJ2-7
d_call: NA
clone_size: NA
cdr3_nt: TGTGCCAGCAGCCCTGGGGGGGCCGGCGAGCAGTACTTC
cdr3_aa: CASSPGGAGEQYF

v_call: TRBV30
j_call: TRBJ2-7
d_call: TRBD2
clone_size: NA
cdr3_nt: TGTGCCTGGGAGGGGACTAGCGGTGGCTACGAGCAGTACTTC
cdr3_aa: CAWEGTSGGYEQYF

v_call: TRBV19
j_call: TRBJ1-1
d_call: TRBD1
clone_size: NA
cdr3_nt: TGTGCCAGTAGTAACAGGGGGCTGGACACTGAAGCTTTCTTT
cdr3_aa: CASSNRGLDTEAFF

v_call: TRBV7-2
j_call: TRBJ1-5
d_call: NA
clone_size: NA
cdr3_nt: TGTGCCAGCAGCCTGGGGGGGAGGAATCAGCCCCAGCATTTT
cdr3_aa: CASSLGGRNQPQHF

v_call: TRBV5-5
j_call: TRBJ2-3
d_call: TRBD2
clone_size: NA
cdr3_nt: TGTGCCAGCAGCTTTTCTAGCGGGGGGTCCCAAGATACGCAGTATTTT
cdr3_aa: CASSFSSGGSQDTQYF

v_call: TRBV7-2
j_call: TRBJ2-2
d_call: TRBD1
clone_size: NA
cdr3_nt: TGTGCCATCACGACGGTGACAGGGCCCACCGGGGAGCTGTTTTTT
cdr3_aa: CAITTVTGPTGELFF

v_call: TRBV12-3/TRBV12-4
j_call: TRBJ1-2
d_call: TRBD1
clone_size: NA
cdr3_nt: TGTGCCAGCAGTGGAACAGGGGCCTATGGCTACACCTTC
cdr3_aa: CASSGTGAYGYTF

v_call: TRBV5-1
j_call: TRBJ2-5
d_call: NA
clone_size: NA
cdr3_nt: TGCGCCAGCAGCCCTGCCGGGATTCAAGAGACCCAGTACTTC
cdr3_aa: CASSPAGIQETQYF

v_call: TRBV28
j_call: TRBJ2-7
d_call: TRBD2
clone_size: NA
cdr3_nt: TGTGCCAGCAGTTTATTTCTAGCGGGAGCGGACTACGAGCAGTACTTC
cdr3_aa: CASSLFLAGADYEQYF

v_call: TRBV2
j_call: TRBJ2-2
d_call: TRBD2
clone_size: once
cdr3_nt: TGTGCCACAGCGGGAGGGCCAATCGGGGAGCTGTTTTTT
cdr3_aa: CATAGGPIGELFF

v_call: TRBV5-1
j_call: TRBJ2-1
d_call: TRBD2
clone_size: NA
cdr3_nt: TGCGCCAGCAGCCCCGGGGGGAATGAGCAGTTCTTC
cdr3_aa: CASSPGGNEQFF

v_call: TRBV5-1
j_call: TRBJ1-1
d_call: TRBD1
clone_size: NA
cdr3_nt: TGCGCCAGCAGCGCCGACAGGGGCGGAACTGAAGCTTTCTTT
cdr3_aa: CASSADRGGTEAFF

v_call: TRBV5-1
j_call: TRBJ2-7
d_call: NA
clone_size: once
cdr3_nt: TGCGCCAGCACCAACGGCTACGAGCAGTACTTC
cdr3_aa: CASTNGYEQYF

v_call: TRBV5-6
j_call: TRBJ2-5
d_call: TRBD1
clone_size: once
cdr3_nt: TGTGCCAGCAGCTTAGGACAGGGGTACCAAGAGACCCAGTACTTC
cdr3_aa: CASSLGQGYQETQYF

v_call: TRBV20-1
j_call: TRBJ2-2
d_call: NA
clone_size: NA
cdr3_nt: TGCAGTGCTAGTCTAGGGGCCATGAACACCGGGGAGCTGTTTTTT
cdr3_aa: CSASLGAMNTGELFF

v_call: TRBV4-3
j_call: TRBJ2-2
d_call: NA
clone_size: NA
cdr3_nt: TGCGCCAGCAGCCAGCTTGAGGGAATCGGGGAGCTGTTTTTT
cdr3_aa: CASSQLEGIGELFF

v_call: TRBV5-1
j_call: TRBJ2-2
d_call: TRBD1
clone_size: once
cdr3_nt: TGCGCCAGCAGCTCCCGGACAGGGGAGGGCGGGGAGCTGTTTTTT
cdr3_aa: CASSSRTGEGGELFF

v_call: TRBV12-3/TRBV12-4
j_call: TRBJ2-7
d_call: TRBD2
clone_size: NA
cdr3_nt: TGTGCCAGCAGTCCCGGGACTACCTACGAGCAGTACTTC
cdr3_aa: CASSPGTTYEQYF

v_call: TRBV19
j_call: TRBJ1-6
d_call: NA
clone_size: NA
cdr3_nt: TGTGCCAGTCGGGAGGGTGGAGGCTATAATTCACCCCTCCACTTT
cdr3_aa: CASREGGGYNSPLHF

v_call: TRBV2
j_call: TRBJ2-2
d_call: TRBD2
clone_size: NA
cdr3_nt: TGTGCCAGTAAGGGAGGGACTCACACCGGGGAGCTGTTTTTT
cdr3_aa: CASKGGTHTGELFF

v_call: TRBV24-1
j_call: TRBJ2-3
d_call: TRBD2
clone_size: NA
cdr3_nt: TGTGCCACCAGTAAGCGGGGGGGCCGTTTAGTCACAGATACGCAGTATTTT
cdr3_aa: CATSKRGGRLVTDTQYF

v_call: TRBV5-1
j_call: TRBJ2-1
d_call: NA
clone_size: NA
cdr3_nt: TGCGCCAGCAGAAAGGGGCCCGGACCCCAGGGTAATGAGCAGTTCTTC
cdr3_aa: CASRKGPGPQGNEQFF

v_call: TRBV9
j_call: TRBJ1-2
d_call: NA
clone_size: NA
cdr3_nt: TGTGCCAGCAGCCCCGACACAAACTATGGCTACACCTTC
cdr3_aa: CASSPDTNYGYTF

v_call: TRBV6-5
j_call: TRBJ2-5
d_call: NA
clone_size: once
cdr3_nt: TGTGCCAGCAGCGACAGGCTTCAAGAGACCCAGTACTTC
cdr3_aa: CASSDRLQETQYF

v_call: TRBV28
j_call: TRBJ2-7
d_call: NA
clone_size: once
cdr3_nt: TGTGCCAGCAGTCGAGGCGGTTATGTCGAGCAGTACTTC
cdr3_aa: CASSRGGYVEQYF

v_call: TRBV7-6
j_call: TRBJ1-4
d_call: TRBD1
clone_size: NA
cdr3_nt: TGTGCCAGCAGCTCACAGGGGGCCGGTGAAAAACTGTTTTTT
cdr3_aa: CASSSQGAGEKLFF

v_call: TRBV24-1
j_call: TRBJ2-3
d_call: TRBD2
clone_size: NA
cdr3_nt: TGTGCCACCAGTGCCAAAACTAGCGGGGGGTTAGCAGATACGCAGTATTTT
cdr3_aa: CATSAKTSGGLADTQYF

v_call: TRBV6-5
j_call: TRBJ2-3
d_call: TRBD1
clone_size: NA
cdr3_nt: TGTGCCAGCCGGGACAGGGGGCCAGATACGCAGTATTTT
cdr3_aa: CASRDRGPDTQYF

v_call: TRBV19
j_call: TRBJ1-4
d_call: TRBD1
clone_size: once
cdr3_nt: TGTGCCAGTAGCGGAACAGGGGGTAATGCGGAAAAACTGTTTTTT
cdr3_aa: CASSGTGGNAEKLFF

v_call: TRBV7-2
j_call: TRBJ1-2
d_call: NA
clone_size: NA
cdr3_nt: TGTGCCAGCAGCCCGCTGTTCTATGGCTATGGCTACACCTTC
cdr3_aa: CASSPLFYGYGYTF

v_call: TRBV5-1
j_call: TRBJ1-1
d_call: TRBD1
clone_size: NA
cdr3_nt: TGCGCCAGCAGCTTTAACAGGGGGGCCACTGAAGCTTTCTTT
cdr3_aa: CASSFNRGATEAFF

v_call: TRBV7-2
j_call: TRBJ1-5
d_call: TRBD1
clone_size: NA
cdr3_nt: TGTGCCAGCAGCTCACAGGGGGCAGGGCAGCCCCAGCATTTT
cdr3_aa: CASSSQGAGQPQHF

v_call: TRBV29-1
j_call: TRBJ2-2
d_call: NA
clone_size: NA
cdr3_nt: TGCAGCGTTGTCGCAGAGAACACCGGGGAGCTGTTTTTT
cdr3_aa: CSVVAENTGELFF

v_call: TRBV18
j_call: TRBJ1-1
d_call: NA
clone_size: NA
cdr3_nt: TGTGCCAGCTCACCGGGGCCCGGGGGAATGAACACTGAAGCTTTCTTT
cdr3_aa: CASSPGPGGMNTEAFF

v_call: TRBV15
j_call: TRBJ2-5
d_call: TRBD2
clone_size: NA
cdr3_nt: TGTGCCACCAGCTCTAGCGGGAGGGCCTTTTCAGAGACCCAGTACTTC
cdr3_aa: CATSSSGRAFSETQYF

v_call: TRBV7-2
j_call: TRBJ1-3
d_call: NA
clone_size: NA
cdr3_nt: TGTGCCAGCAGCTTAGTCCCAGGGGTTATCGCTGGAAACACCATATATTTT
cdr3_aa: CASSLVPGVIAGNTIYF

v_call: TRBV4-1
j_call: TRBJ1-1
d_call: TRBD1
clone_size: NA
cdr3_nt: TGCGCCAGCAGCCAAGTAACAGGGGAGAACACTGAAGCTTTCTTT
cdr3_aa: CASSQVTGENTEAFF

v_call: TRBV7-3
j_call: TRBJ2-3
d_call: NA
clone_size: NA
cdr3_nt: TGTGCCAGCAGCTCAGCTCAGGGTACTGGCACAGATACGCAGTATTTT
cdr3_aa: CASSSAQGTGTDTQYF

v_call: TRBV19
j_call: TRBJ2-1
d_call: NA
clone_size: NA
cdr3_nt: TGTGCCAGTAGTACTCGGGTGACAGGATACAATGAGCAGTTCTTC
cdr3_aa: CASSTRVTGYNEQFF

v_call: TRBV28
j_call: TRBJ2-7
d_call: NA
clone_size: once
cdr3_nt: TGTGCCAGCAGTTTTTCAGGGGCTTACGAGCAGTACTTC
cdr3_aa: CASSFSGAYEQYF

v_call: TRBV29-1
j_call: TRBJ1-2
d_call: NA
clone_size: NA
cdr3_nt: TGCAGCGTTGAAGATGGCAGGGAATTCTATGGCTACACCTTC
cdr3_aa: CSVEDGREFYGYTF

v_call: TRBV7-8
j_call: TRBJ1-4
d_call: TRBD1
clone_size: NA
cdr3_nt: TGTGCCAGCAGCTTAACCCCCGGGACAGGGTACTCCGAACTGTTTTTT
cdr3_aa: CASSLTPGTGYSELFF

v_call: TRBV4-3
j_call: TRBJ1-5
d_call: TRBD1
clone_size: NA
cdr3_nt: TGCGCCAGCAGCCAAGATGAGCAGGGGGGACAGCCCCAGCATTTT
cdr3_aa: CASSQDEQGGQPQHF

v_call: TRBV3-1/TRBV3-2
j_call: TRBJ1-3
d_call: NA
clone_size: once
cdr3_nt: TGTGCCAGCAGCCAGAGAGGCGGAATCTCTGGAAACACCATATATTTT
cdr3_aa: CASSQRGGISGNTIYF

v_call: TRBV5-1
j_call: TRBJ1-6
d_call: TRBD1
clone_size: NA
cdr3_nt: TGCGCCAGCAGCTTGGCCGCAGGGGGTGGTTCACCCCTCCACTTT
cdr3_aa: CASSLAAGGGSPLHF

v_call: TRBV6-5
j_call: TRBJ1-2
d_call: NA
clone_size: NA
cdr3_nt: TGTGCCAGCAGTACCCCCGGGGACTATGGCTACACCTTC
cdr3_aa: CASSTPGDYGYTF

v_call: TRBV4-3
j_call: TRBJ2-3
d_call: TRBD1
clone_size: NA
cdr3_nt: TGCGCCAGCAGCCAACGTCTGTGGACAGGGGGCACAGATACGCAGTATTTT
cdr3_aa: CASSQRLWTGGTDTQYF